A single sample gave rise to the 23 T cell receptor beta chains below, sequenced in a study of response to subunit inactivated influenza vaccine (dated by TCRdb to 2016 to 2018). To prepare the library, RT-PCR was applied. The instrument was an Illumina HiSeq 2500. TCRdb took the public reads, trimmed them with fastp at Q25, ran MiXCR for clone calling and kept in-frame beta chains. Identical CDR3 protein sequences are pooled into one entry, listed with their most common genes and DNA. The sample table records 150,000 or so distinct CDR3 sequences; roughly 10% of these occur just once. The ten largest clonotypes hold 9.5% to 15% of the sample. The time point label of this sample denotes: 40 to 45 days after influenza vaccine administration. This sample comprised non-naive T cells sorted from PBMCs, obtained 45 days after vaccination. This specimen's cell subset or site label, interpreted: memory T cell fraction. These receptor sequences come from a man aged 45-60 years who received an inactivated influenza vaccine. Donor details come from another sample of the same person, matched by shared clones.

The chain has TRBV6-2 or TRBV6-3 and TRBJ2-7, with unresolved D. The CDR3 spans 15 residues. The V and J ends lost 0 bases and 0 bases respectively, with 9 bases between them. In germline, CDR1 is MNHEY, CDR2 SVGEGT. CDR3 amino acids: CASSYSHENSYEQYF. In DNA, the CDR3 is TGTGCCAGCAGTTACTCCCACGAAAACTCCTACGAGCAGTACTTC.

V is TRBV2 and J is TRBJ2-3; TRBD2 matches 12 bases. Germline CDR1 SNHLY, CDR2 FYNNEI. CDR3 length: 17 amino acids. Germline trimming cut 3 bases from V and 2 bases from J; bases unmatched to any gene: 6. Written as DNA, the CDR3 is TGTGCCAGCAGTGAGATAGGACTAGCGGGGTACACAGATACGCAGTATTTT. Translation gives CASSEIGLAGYTDTQYF.

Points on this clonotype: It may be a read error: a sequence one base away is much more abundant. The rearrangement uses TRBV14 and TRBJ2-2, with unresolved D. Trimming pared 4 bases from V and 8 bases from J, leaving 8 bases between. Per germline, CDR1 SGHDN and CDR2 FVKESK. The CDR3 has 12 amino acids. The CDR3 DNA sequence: TGTGCCAGCAGCCGACGCTGGGGGGAGCTGTTTTTT. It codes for CASSRRWGELFF.

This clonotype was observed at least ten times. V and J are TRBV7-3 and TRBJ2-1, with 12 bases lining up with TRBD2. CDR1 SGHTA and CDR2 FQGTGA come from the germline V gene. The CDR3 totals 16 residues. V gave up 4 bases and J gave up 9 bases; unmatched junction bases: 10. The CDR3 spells CASSSLLAGGSGEQFF. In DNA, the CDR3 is TGTGCCAGCAGCTCCCTACTAGCGGGAGGTAGCGGTGAGCAGTTCTTC.

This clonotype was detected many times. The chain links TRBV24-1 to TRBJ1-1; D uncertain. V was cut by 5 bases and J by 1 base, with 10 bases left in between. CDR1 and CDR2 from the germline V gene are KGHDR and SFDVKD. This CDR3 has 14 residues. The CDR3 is CATSGTGGNTEAFF. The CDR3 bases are TGTGCCACCAGTGGGACGGGAGGGAACACTGAAGCTTTCTTT.

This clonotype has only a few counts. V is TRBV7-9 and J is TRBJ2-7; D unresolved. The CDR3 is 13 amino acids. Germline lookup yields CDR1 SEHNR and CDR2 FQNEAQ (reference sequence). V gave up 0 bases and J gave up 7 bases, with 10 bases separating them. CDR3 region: CASSLAILAEQYF. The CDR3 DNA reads TGTGCCAGCAGCTTAGCGATTCTGGCGGAGCAGTACTTC. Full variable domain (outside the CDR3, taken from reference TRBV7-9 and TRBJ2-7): DTGVSQNPRHKITKRGQNVTFRCDPISEHNRLYWYRQTLGQGPEFLTYFQNEAQLEKSRLLSDRFSAERPKGSFSTLEIQRTEQGDSAMYLCASSLAILAEQYFGPGTRLTVT.

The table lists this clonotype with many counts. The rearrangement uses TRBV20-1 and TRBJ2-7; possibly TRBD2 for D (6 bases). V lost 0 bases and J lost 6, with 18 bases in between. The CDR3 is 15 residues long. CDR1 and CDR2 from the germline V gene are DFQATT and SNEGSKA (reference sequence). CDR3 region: CSAREWLSGVGEQYF. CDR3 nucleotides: TGCAGTGCTAGAGAATGGTTATCGGGGGTTGGCGAGCAGTACTTC.

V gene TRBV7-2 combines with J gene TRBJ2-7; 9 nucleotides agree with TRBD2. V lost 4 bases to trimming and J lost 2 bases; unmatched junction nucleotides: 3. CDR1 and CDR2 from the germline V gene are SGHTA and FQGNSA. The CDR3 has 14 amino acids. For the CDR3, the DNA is TGTGCCAGCAGCTCGGGGACTAGCACCTACGAGCAGTACTTC. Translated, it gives CASSSGTSTYEQYF.

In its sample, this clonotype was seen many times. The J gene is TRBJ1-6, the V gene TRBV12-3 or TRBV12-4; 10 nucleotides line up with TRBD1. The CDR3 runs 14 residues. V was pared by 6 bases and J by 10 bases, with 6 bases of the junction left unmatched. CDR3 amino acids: CASRKTGGESPLHF. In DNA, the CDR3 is TGTGCCAGCAGAAAGACAGGGGGCGAATCACCCCTCCACTTT.

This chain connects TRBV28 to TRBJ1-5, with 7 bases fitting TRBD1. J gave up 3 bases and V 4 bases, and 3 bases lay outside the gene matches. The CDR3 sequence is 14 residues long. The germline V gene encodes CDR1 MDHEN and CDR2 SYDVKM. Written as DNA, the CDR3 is TGTGCCAGCAGTTCGGGACAGTCCAATCAGCCCCAGCATTTT. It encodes CASSSGQSNQPQHF.

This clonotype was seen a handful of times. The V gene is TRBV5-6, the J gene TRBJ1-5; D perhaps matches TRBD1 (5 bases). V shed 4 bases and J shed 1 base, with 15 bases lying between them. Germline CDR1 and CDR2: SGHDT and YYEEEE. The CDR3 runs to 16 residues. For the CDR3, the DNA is TGTGCCAGCAGCACTCAGGGAGGACCAAGCAATCAGCCCCAGCATTTT. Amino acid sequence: CASSTQGGPSNQPQHF.

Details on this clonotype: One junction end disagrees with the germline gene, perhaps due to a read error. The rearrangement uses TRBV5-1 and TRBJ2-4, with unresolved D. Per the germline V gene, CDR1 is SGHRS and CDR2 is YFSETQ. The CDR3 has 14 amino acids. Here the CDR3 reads CASSLMSSTYIQCF. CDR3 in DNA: TGCGCCAGCAGCTTGATGAGTAGTACCTACATTCAGTGCTTC.

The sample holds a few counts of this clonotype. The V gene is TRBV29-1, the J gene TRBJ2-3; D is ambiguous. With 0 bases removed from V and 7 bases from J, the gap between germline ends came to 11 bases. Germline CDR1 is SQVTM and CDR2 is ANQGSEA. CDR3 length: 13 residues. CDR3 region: CSVEDLDQYTQYF. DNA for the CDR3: TGCAGCGTTGAAGATCTGGATCAATATACGCAGTATTTT.

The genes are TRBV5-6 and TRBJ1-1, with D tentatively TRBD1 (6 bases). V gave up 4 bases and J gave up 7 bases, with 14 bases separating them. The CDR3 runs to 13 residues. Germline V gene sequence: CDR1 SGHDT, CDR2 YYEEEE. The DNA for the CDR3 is TGTGCCAGCAGCCCCCGGGGGCTCAGTGAAGCTTTCTTT. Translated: CASSPRGLSEAFF.

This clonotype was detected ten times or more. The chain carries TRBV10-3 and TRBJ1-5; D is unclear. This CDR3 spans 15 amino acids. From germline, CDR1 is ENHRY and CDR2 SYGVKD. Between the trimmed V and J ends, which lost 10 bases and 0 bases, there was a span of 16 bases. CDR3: CATRTDGNSNQPQHF. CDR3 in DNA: TGTGCCACCCGGACCGACGGGAATAGCAATCAGCCCCAGCATTTT.

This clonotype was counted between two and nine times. The CDR3, as DNA: TGTGCCAGCAGCCACAGAAAATCCACAGATACGCAGTATTTT. Protein product: CASSHRKSTDTQYF. V is TRBV11-2 and J is TRBJ2-3; D not resolved. The CDR3 contains 14 residues. Between the trimmed V and J ends, which lost 5 bases and 2 bases, there was a span of 11 bases. Germline V gene lookup returns CDR1 SGHAT and CDR2 FQNNGV.

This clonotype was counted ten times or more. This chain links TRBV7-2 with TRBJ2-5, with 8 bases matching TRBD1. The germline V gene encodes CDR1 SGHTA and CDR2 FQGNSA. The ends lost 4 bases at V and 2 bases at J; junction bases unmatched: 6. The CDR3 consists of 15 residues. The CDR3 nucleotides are TGTGCCAGCAGCTCTTGGACAGGGATACAAGAGACCCAGTACTTC. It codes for CASSSWTGIQETQYF.

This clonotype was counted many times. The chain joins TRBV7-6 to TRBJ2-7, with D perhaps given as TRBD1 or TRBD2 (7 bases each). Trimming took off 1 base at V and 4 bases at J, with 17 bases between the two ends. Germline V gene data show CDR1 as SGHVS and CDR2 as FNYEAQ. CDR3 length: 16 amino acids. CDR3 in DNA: TGTGCCAGCAGCTTAGAGGGAGGGGGCTCTTTGTACGAGCAGTACTTC. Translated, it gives CASSLEGGGSLYEQYF. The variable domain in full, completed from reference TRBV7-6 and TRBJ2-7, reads GAGVSQSPRYKVTKRGQDVALRCDPISGHVSLYWYRQALGQGPEFLTYFNYEAQQDKSGLPNDRFSAERPEGSISTLTIQRTEQRDSAMYRCASSLEGGGSLYEQYFGPGTRLTVT.

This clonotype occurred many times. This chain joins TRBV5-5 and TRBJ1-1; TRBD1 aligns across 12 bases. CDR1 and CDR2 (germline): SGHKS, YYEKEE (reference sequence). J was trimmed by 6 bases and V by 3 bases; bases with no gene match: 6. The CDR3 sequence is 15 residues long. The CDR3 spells CASSSRGTGGSEAFF. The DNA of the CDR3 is TGTGCCAGCAGCTCACGGGGGACAGGGGGCTCTGAAGCTTTCTTT.

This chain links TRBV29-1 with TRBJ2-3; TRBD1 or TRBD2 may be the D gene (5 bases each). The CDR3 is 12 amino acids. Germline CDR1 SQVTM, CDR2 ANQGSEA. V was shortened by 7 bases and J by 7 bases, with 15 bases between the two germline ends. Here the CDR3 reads CSARDHANTQYF. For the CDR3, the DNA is TGCAGCGCCCGGGACCACGCGAATACGCAGTATTTT.

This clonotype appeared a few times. CDR3 bases: TGCGCCAGCAGCTCGGGACGTCCGAACACTGAAGCTTTCTTT. It is translated as CASSSGRPNTEAFF. This chain joins TRBV5-1 and TRBJ1-1; TRBD1 is a possible D gene (5 bases). There are 14 residues in the CDR3. Per germline, CDR1 SGHRS and CDR2 YFSETQ. Trimming left V 3 bases short and J 1 base short, with 10 bases between.

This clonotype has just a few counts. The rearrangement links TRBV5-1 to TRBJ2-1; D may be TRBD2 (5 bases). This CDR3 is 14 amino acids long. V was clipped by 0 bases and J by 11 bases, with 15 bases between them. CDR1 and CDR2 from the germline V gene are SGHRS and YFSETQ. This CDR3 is CASSLDIGVRKQFF. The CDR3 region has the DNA TGCGCCAGCAGCTTGGATATCGGGGTTCGTAAGCAGTTCTTC.

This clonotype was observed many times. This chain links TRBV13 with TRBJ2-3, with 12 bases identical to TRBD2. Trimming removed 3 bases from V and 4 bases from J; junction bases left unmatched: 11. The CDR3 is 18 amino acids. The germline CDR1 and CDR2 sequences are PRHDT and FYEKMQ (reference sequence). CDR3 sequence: CASSLAKYGLAGSDTQYF. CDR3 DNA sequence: TGTGCCAGCAGCTTGGCCAAATATGGACTAGCGGGGTCAGATACGCAGTATTTT.